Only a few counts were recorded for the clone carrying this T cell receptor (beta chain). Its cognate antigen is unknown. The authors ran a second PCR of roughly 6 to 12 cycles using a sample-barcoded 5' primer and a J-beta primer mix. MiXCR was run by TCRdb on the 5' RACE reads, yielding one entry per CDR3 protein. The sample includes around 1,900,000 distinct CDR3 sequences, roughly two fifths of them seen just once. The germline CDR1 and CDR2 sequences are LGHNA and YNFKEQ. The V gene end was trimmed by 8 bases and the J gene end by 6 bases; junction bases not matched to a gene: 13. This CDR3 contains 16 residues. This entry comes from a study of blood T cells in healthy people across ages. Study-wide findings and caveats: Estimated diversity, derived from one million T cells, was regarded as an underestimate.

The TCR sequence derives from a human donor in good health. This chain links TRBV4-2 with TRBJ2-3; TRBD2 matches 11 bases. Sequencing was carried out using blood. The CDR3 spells CASETQLAGAGDTQYF. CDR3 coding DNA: TGTGCCAGCGAAACCCAACTAGCGGGGGCAGGTGATACGCAGTATTTT.